This TCR beta chain was profiled in a study of shared clonotypes between healthy human individuals. Data came from immunoSEQ multiplex PCR; TCRdb stores just in-frame clones and leaves some out. The sample holds 2 million to 2.5 million clones, 85% to 95% seen once. CDR3 length equals 17 residues. The V and J ends lost 0 bases and 0 bases respectively, with 9 bases between them. Germline V gene data show CDR1 as MNHEY and CDR2 as SMNVEV (reference sequence). The sequenced sample was naive CD4+ T cells sorted from blood. The sample's subset: CD45RA+ positively selected. The clonotype originates from a young man in good health. The chain uses TRBV27 and TRBJ1-6; weak D call: TRBD1 (6 bases). CDR3 sequence reads: CASSLSGQSSYNSPLHF. The CDR3 nucleotides are TGTGCCAGCAGTTTATCAGGACAGAGCTCCTATAATTCACCCCTCCACTTT.